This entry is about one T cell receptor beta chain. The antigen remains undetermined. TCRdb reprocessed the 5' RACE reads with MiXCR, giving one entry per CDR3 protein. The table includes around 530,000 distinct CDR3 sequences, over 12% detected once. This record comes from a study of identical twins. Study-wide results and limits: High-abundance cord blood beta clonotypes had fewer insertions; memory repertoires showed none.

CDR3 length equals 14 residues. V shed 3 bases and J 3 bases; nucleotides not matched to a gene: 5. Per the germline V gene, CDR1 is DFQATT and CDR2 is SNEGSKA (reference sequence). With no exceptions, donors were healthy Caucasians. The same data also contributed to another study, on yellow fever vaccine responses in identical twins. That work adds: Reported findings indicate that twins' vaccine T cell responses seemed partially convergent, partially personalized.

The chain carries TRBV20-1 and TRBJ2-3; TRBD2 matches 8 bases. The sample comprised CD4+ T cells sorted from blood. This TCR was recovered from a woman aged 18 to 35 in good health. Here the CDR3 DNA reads TGCAGTGCTAGTCGGGGGGGGGCGACAGATACGCAGTATTTT. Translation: CSASRGGATDTQYF.